The text below deals with one TCR beta chain. This sample stems from a study of blood T cell repertoires in COVID-19. Looked up from germline, CDR1 is MDHEN and CDR2 is SYDVKM. The CDR3 runs 17 residues. Trimming left V 2 bases short and J 0 bases short, with 13 bases between. Per the authors' pipeline: Reference gene primer amplification yielded estimated nucleated cell counts. Sequenced by immunoSEQ multiplex PCR; TCRdb stores in-frame clones only, minus some. V and J calls and clone size come straight from that table; D and trimming were deduced from the DNA. Of 150,000 to 200,000 clones listed, over 80% are singletons.

The chain is built from TRBV28 and TRBJ2-2; D perhaps matches TRBD1 (6 bases). Sequencing was performed on peripheral blood. The sequence derives from a woman aged 70-85 years with COVID-19, enrolled during active disease. The CDR3 DNA reads as TGTGCCAGCAGTTTAGTGGTAAACAGGGCGAACACCGGGGAGCTGTTTTTT. Protein product: CASSLVVNRANTGELFF.